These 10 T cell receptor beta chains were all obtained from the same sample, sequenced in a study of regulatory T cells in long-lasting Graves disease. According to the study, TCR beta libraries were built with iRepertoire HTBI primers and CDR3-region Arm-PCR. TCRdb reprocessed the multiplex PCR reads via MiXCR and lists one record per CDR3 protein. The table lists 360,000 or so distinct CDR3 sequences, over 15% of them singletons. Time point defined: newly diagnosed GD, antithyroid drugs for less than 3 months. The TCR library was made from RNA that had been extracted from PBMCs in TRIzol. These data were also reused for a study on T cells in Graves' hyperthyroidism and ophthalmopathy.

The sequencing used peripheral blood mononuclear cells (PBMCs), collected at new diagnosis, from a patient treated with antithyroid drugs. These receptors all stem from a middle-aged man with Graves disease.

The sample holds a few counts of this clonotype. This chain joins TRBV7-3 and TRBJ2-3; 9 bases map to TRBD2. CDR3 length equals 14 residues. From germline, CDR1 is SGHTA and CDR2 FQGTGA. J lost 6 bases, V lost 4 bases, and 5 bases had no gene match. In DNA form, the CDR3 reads TGTGCCAGCAGCTCGATAGCGGGGGTTGATACGCAGTATTTT. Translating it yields CASSSIAGVDTQYF.

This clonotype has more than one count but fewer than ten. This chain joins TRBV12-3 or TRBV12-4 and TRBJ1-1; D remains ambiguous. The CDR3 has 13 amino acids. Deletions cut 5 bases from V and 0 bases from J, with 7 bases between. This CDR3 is CASSKNMNTEAFF. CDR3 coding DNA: TGTGCCAGCAGTAAAAACATGAACACTGAAGCTTTCTTT.

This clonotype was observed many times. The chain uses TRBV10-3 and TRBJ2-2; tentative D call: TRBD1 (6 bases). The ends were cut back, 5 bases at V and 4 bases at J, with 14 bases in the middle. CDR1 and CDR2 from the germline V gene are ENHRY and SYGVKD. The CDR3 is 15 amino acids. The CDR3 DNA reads TGTGCCATCAGTACGGACAGCGCCGGCACCGGGGAGCTGTTTTTT. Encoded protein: CAISTDSAGTGELFF.

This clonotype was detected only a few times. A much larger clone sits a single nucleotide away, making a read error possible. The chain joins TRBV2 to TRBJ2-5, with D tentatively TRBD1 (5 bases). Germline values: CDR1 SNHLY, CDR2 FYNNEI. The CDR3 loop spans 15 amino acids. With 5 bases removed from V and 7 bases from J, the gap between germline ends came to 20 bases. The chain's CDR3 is CASSLLVQGEGTQYF. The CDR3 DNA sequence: TGTGCCAGCAGTCTTTTGGTGCAGGGTGAAGGGACCCAGTACTTC.

CDR3 residues: CASRGTSGGSQYF. The CDR3 region has the DNA TGTGCCAGCAGGGGGACTAGCGGGGGGTCGCAGTATTTT. The J gene is TRBJ2-3, the V gene TRBV28; 15 positions match TRBD2. The CDR3 is made up of 13 amino acids. CDR1 is MDHEN and CDR2 is SYDVKM in the germline V gene. With 6 bases clipped from V and 10 bases from J, the junction kept 2 bases outside the gene matches.

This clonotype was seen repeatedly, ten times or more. The CDR3: CASSFASGGVTGELFF. For the CDR3, the DNA is TGTGCCAGCAGTTTCGCTAGCGGGGGGGTCACCGGGGAGCTGTTTTTT. J is TRBJ2-2 and V is TRBV12-3 or TRBV12-4, with 12 positions matching TRBD2. The CDR3 consists of 16 residues. The junction had 3 bases not matched to a gene; V was cut back by 3 bases and J by 4 bases.

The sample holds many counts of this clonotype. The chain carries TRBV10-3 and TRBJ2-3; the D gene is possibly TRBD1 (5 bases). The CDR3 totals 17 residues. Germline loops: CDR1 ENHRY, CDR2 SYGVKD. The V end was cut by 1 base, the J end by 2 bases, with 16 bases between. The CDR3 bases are TGTGCCATCAGTGAGTTTACCAGGGAAGGAAACACAGATACGCAGTATTTT. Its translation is CAISEFTREGNTDTQYF.

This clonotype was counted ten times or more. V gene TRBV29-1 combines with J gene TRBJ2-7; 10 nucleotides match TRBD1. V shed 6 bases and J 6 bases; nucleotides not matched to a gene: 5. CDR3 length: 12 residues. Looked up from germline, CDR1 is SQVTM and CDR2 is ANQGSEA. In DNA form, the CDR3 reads TGCAGCGTGGGGACAGGGGAGGGCGAGCAGTACTTC. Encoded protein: CSVGTGEGEQYF.

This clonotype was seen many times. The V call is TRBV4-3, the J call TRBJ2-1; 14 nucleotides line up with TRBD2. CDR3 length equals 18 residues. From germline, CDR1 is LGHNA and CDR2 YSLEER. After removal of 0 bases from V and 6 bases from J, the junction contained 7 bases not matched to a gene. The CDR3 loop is CASSQDPPGLAGVNEQFF. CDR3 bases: TGCGCCAGCAGCCAAGATCCACCGGGACTAGCGGGGGTCAATGAGCAGTTCTTC.

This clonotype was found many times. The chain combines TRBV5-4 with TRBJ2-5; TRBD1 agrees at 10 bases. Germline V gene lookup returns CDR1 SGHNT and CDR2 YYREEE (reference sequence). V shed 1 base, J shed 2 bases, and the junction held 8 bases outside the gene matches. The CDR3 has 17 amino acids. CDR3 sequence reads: CASSLLGQGSEQETQYF. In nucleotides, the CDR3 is TGTGCCAGCAGCTTGTTGGGACAGGGGTCAGAACAAGAGACCCAGTACTTC. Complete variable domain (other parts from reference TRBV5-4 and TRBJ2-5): ETGVTQSPTHLIKTRGQQVTLRCSSQSGHNTVSWYQQALGQGPQFIFQYYREEENGRGNFPPRFSGLQFPNYSSELNVNALELDDSALYLCASSLLGQGSEQETQYFGPGTRLLVL.